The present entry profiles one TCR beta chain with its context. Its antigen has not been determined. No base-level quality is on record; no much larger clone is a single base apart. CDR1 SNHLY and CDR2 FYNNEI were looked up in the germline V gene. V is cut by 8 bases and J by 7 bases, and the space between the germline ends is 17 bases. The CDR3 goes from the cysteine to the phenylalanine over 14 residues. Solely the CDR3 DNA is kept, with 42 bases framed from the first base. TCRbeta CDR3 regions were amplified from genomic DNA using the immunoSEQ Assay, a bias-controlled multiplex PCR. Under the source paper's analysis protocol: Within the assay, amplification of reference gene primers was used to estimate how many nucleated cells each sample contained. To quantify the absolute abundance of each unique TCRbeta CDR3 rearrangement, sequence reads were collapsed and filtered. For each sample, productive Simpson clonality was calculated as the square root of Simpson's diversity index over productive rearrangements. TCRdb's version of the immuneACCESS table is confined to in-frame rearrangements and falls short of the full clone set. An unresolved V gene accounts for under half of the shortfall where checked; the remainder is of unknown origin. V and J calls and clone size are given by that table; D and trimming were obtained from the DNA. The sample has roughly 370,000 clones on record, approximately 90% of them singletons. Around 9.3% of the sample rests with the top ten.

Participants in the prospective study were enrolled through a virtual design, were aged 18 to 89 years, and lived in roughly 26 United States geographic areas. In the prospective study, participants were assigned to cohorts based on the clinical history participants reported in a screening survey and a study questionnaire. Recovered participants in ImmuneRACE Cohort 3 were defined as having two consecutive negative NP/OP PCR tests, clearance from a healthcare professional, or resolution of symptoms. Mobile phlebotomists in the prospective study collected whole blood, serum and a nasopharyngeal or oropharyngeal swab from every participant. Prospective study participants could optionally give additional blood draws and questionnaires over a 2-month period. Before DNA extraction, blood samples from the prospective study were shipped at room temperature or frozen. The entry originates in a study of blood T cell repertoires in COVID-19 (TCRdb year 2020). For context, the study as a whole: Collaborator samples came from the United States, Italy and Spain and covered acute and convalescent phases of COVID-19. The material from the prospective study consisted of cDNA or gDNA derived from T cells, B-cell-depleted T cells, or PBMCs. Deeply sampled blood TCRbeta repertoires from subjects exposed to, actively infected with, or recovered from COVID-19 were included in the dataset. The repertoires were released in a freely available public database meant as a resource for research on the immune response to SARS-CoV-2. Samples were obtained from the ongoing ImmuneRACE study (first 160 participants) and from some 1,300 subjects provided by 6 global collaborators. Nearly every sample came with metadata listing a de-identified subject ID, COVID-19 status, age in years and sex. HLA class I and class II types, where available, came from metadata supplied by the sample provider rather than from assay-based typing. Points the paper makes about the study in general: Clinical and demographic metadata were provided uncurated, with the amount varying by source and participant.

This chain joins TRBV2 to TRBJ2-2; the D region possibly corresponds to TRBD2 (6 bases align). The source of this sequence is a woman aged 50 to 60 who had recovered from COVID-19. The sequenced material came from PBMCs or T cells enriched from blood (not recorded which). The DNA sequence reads TGTGCCAGCGGGACCGACGGGAGCATCGGGGAGCTGTTTTTT. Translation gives CASGTDGSIGELFF.